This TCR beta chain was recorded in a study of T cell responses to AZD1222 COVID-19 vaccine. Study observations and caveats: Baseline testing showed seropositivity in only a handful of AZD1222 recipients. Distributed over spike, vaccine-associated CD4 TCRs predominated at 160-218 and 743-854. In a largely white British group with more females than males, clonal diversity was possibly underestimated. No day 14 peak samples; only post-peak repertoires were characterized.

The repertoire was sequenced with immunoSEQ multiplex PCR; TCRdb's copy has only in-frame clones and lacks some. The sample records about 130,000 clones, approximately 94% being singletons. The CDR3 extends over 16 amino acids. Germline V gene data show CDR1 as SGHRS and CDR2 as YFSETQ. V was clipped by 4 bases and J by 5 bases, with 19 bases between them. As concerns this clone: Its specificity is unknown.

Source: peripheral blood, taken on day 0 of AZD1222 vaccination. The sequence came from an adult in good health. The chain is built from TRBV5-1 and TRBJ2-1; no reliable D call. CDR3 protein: CASSPVWSFTNNEQFF. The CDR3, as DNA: TGCGCCAGCAGCCCGGTGTGGTCCTTCACGAACAATGAGCAGTTCTTC.